The 26 T cell receptor beta chains given below trace back to one sample, sequenced in a study of T cells in Graves' hyperthyroidism and ophthalmopathy. RNA transcripts gave rise to amplified TCR beta CDR3 regions. When the TCR CDR3 underwent first-round RT-PCR, the HTBI primer set was used. MiXCR was run by TCRdb on the multiplex PCR reads, yielding one entry per CDR3 protein. The data contain about 420,000 distinct CDR3 sequences, approximately 13% of them singletons. Sequenced sample: blood. The receptors here all came from a woman aged 18-35 years with Graves' hyperthyroidism.

This clonotype was seen repeatedly, ten times or more. The rearrangement uses TRBV7-3 and TRBJ1-6; TRBD1 is a possible D gene (6 bases). The CDR3 length is 15 residues. CDR1 is SGHTA, CDR2 FQGTGA, per germline. V lost 1 base and J lost 10, with 14 bases in between. CDR3 in amino acids: CASSLIGRGESPLHF. CDR3 in DNA: TGTGCCAGCAGCTTAATCGGCAGGGGTGAATCACCCCTCCACTTT.

This clonotype was recorded many times. This rearrangement joins TRBV7-3 to TRBJ2-5; D may be TRBD2 (6 bases). From germline, CDR1 is SGHTA and CDR2 FQGTGA. The V end was cut by 1 base, the J end by 2 bases, with 11 bases between. CDR3 length: 15 amino acids. The CDR3 DNA follows: TGTGCCAGCAGCTTAAGGGAGGACGGACAAGAGACCCAGTACTTC. Translating it yields CASSLREDGQETQYF.

This clonotype was counted only a few times. This chain links TRBV19 with TRBJ2-1; TRBD1 agrees at 8 bases. The CDR3 runs to 16 residues. The germline CDR1 and CDR2 sequences are LNHDA and SQIVND (reference sequence). Trimming took 1 base from V and 5 from J; bases not matched to a gene: 7. For the CDR3, the DNA is TGTGCCAGTAGTATAGTACCCGGGACAGGCAACAATGAGCAGTTCTTC. It encodes CASSIVPGTGNNEQFF.

This clonotype was observed a few times. The rearrangement uses TRBV11-3 and TRBJ2-6; 8 positions agree with TRBD1. The germline V gene has CDR1 SGHNT and CDR2 YENEEA. Germline trimming cut 1 base from V and 2 bases from J; bases unmatched to any gene: 4. The CDR3 covers 17 residues. This chain's CDR3 is CASSLGTGTAGANVLTF. As DNA, the CDR3 is TGTGCCAGCAGCTTAGGGACAGGGACTGCTGGGGCCAACGTCCTGACTTTC.

This clonotype was found many times. The CDR3 sequence is CASKLGLAFNNEQFF. The CDR3 region has the DNA TGTGCCAGCAAATTGGGACTAGCTTTCAACAATGAGCAGTTCTTC. J is TRBJ2-1 and V is TRBV6-1; TRBD2 matches 9 bases. CDR3 length equals 15 residues. CDR1 and CDR2 from the germline V gene are MNHNS and SASEGT. V lost 7 bases, J lost 5 bases, and 9 bases stayed unmatched.

This clonotype was counted at least ten times. One end of the junction is discordant with germline, which a read error may explain. This chain links TRBV7-7 with TRBJ2-1; possible D gene TRBD1, 6 bases. CDR1 SSHAT and CDR2 FNYEAQ come from the germline V gene (reference sequence). The CDR3 runs to 16 residues. The CDR3 sequence is CASSRTVESSYNEQFF. The CDR3 DNA reads TGTGCTAGCAGCCGGACAGTCGAGAGCTCCTACAATGAGCAGTTCTTC.

V and J are TRBV5-1 and TRBJ1-1; TRBD1 is a possible D gene (5 bases). Germline V gene lookup returns CDR1 SGHRS and CDR2 YFSETQ. This CDR3 is 14 amino acids long. V lost 5 bases and J 4 bases, leaving 15 bases between the germline ends. CDR3 DNA: TGCGCCAGCAGATATGGGGGAAGGCGCACTGAAGCTTTCTTT. The encoded protein is CASRYGGRRTEAFF.

This clonotype came up many times. This chain uses TRBV28 with TRBJ2-3; a possible D gene is TRBD1 (6 bases). This CDR3 has 15 amino acids. V lost 2 bases and J 6 bases, leaving 15 bases between the germline ends. Germline V gives CDR1 MDHEN, CDR2 SYDVKM. This chain's CDR3 is CASSLIGEGVDTQYF. For the CDR3, the DNA is TGTGCCAGCAGTTTAATCGGTGAGGGGGTCGATACGCAGTATTTT. Full variable domain (remainder filled in from reference TRBV28 and TRBJ2-3): DVKVTQSSRYLVKRTGEKVFLECVQDMDHENMFWYRQDPGLGLRLIYFSYDVKMKEKGDIPEGYSVSREKKERFSLILESASTNQTSMYLCASSLIGEGVDTQYFGPGTRLTVL.

This clonotype was counted many times. The chain couples TRBV2 to TRBJ1-5, with D perhaps TRBD1 (5 bases). Germline CDR1 SNHLY, CDR2 FYNNEI. This CDR3 is built from 15 residues. Trimming shortened V by 6 bases and J by 6 bases, and 18 bases separated the two germline ends. Here the CDR3 reads CASSRTKIPGQPQHF. The CDR3 region has the DNA TGTGCCAGCAGCAGGACAAAGATCCCCGGTCAGCCCCAGCATTTT.

In the case of this clonotype: The germline gene is not matched at one end of the junction; a read error may be the cause. V and J are TRBV11-2 and TRBJ2-1; TRBD2 might be the D (5 bases). The CDR3 spans 16 residues. Germline CDR1 SGHAT, CDR2 FQNNGV. Here the CDR3 reads CASSPQRTRSYDEQFF. CDR3 in DNA: TGTGCCAGCAGCCCCCAGCGGACGAGGTCCTACGATGAGCAGTTCTTC.

The chain couples TRBV9 to TRBJ2-7; D is unclear. V lost 0 bases and J lost 0, with 10 bases in between. The CDR3 loop spans 15 amino acids. Germline V gene data show CDR1 as SGDLS and CDR2 as YYNGEE. CDR3 DNA sequence: TGTGCCAGCAGCGTAGGGGTAGCAAGCTCCTACGAGCAGTACTTC. Protein product: CASSVGVASSYEQYF. The full variable domain, its missing parts supplied by reference TRBV9 and TRBJ2-7, is DSGVTQTPKHLITATGQRVTLRCSPRSGDLSVYWYQQSLDQGLQFLIQYYNGEERAKGNILERFSAQQFPDLHSELNLSSLELGDSALYFCASSVGVASSYEQYFGPGTRLTVT.

The table lists this clonotype with many counts. The chain joins TRBV28 to TRBJ1-1, with D perhaps matching TRBD1 (6 bases). CDR3 length: 14 residues. Per germline, CDR1 MDHEN and CDR2 SYDVKM. V was shortened by 2 bases and J by 3 bases, with 10 bases between the two germline ends. The CDR3 sequence is CASSLDRRYTEAFF. CDR3 coding DNA: TGTGCCAGCAGTTTAGACAGGCGATACACTGAAGCTTTCTTT.

This clonotype was seen many times. The chain combines TRBV30 with TRBJ1-1; D remains unclear. Per the germline V gene, CDR1 is GTSNPN and CDR2 is SVGIG (reference sequence). The CDR3 loop spans 13 amino acids. V was shortened by 3 bases and J by 1 base, with 9 bases between the two germline ends. In nucleotides, the CDR3 is TGTGCCTGGAGACGTTATCGGAACACTGAAGCTTTCTTT. It encodes CAWRRYRNTEAFF.

V usage is TRBV6-9 and J usage is TRBJ1-5; perhaps TRBD1 as D (6 bases). Germline V CDR1 and CDR2: MNHGY, SVAAGI. The V and J ends lost 4 bases and 2 bases respectively, with 12 bases between them. CDR3 length: 15 residues. The CDR3 DNA follows: TGTGCCAGCAGTTGGGGGGGCGTTGGCAATCAGCCCCAGCATTTT. Protein product: CASSWGGVGNQPQHF.

The V gene is TRBV30, the J gene TRBJ1-3; perhaps TRBD1 as D (5 bases). The germline V gene encodes CDR1 GTSNPN and CDR2 SVGIG (reference sequence). The CDR3 has 17 amino acids. Trimming removed 0 bases from V and 0 bases from J, with 15 bases in between. The CDR3 DNA reads as TGTGCCTGGAGTGTTCTCGACAGCGAGATCTCTGGAAACACCATATATTTT. Translating gives CAWSVLDSEISGNTIYF.

This clonotype has a count of ten or more. The chain combines TRBV12-3 or TRBV12-4 with TRBJ2-1; 7 nucleotides agree with TRBD1. Trimming removed 6 bases from V and 4 bases from J; junction bases left unmatched: 9. The length of the CDR3 is 15 residues. CDR3 DNA: TGTGCCAGCAGGGCGGACAGGAGTAGTTACAATGAGCAGTTCTTC. Translated: CASRADRSSYNEQFF.

The chain uses TRBV9 and TRBJ1-4; perhaps TRBD1 as D (5 bases). V shed 0 bases and J shed 0 bases, with 12 bases lying between them. The V gene's germline CDR1 is SGDLS and CDR2 YYNGEE. The CDR3 runs 17 residues. CDR3 DNA sequence: TGTGCCAGCAGCGTAGGGACAAACCTTGCAACTAATGAAAAACTGTTTTTT. Translation: CASSVGTNLATNEKLFF.

This clonotype has at least ten counts. V is TRBV2 and J is TRBJ2-7, with 12 bases matching TRBD2. CDR1 is SNHLY and CDR2 is FYNNEI in the germline V gene. This CDR3 spans 15 amino acids. The junction had 6 bases not matched to a gene; V was cut back by 6 bases and J by 3 bases. As DNA, the CDR3 is TGTGCCAGCAGCTCTAGCGGGAGGGTGCTCTACGAGCAGTACTTC. This sequence encodes CASSSSGRVLYEQYF.

This clonotype has just a few counts. The chain uses TRBV9 and TRBJ1-4; D not certain. Trimming removed 0 bases from V and 8 bases from J, with 14 bases in between. CDR1 SGDLS and CDR2 YYNGEE come from the germline V gene. The CDR3 is made up of 15 amino acids. The CDR3 sequence: CASSVATGISEKLFF. For the CDR3, the DNA is TGTGCCAGCAGCGTAGCTACGGGAATTTCGGAAAAACTGTTTTTT. The full variable domain, with the rest looked up from reference TRBV9 and TRBJ1-4, is DSGVTQTPKHLITATGQRVTLRCSPRSGDLSVYWYQQSLDQGLQFLIQYYNGEERAKGNILERFSAQQFPDLHSELNLSSLELGDSALYFCASSVATGISEKLFFGSGTQLSVL.

This clonotype was seen many times. V and J are TRBV7-2 and TRBJ2-5; D remains ambiguous. The V end was cut by 3 bases, the J end by 5 bases, with 16 bases between. This CDR3 comprises 15 residues. Germline V gives CDR1 SGHTA, CDR2 FQGNSA. The CDR3 is CASSFNSGSRETQYF. The CDR3 DNA follows: TGTGCCAGCAGCTTTAATTCCGGGTCTCGGGAGACCCAGTACTTC.

This clonotype has ten or more counts. V is TRBV2 and J is TRBJ1-5, with D unclear. CDR1 SNHLY and CDR2 FYNNEI come from the germline V gene. The CDR3 is made up of 17 amino acids. The V gene lost 3 bases and the J gene lost 6 bases, with 21 bases spanning the gap. In DNA form, the CDR3 reads TGTGCCAGCAGTGACTCCATCTTGGCCCCGGCGAGTCAGCCCCAGCATTTT. Protein sequence: CASSDSILAPASQPQHF.

This clonotype occurred many times. This chain joins TRBV27 and TRBJ2-7; D is uncertain. Germline loops: CDR1 MNHEY, CDR2 SMNVEV (reference sequence). This CDR3 contains 15 residues. The V gene lost 3 bases and the J gene lost 2 bases, with 14 bases spanning the gap. CDR3 sequence: CASSFASSHTYEQYF. CDR3 sequence (DNA): TGTGCCAGCAGTTTCGCCAGCTCCCATACCTACGAGCAGTACTTC.

The sample holds a few counts of this clonotype. The chain has TRBV30 and TRBJ1-3; no firm D call. There are 13 residues in the CDR3. Deletions cut 1 base from V and 0 bases from J, with 4 bases between. CDR1 and CDR2 (germline): GTSNPN, SVGIG (reference sequence). CDR3 protein: CAWSGGSGNTIYF. The CDR3 DNA follows: TGTGCCTGGAGTGGGGGCTCTGGAAACACCATATATTTT.

This clonotype was observed at least ten times. The chain is built from TRBV18 and TRBJ1-4; D is unclear. Germline V gene data show CDR1 as KGHSH and CDR2 as LQKENI. V was trimmed by 2 bases and J by 0 bases, leaving 10 bases between them. The CDR3 sequence is 16 residues long. The CDR3 bases are TGTGCCAGCTCACCAAGGTCAGCATCAACTAATGAAAAACTGTTTTTT. Its translation is CASSPRSASTNEKLFF.

V usage is TRBV7-9 and J usage is TRBJ2-1; the D is unclear. CDR1 is SEHNR and CDR2 is FQNEAQ in the germline V gene (reference sequence). CDR3 length: 16 amino acids. Trimming cost V 2 bases and J 2 bases, with 13 bases left between them. The CDR3 spells CASSLPAKGAYNEQFF. As DNA, the CDR3 is TGTGCCAGCAGCTTACCGGCCAAGGGCGCCTACAATGAGCAGTTCTTC. Combining the CDR3 with reference TRBV7-9 and TRBJ2-1 gives the whole variable domain DTGVSQNPRHKITKRGQNVTFRCDPISEHNRLYWYRQTLGQGPEFLTYFQNEAQLEKSRLLSDRFSAERPKGSFSTLEIQRTEQGDSAMYLCASSLPAKGAYNEQFFGPGTRLTVL.

This clonotype was detected only a few times. The chain recombines TRBV19 with TRBJ2-6, with a weak D call TRBD1 (6 bases). The CDR3 loop spans 21 amino acids. In germline, CDR1 is LNHDA, CDR2 SQIVND (reference sequence). Trimming pared 6 bases from V and 0 bases from J, leaving 27 bases between. CDR3 amino acids: CASSKRETGRRFNSGANVLTF. The CDR3 DNA follows: TGTGCCAGTAGCAAGAGGGAGACAGGCCGCCGCTTTAACTCTGGGGCCAACGTCCTGACTTTC.